This T cell receptor beta chain comes out of a study of T-cell reconstitution after alpha-beta-depleted transplantation in children. Unique molecular identifiers featured in how the TCRbeta library was prepared. TCRdb processed the PCR reads anew with MiXCR; each CDR3 protein has one entry. Of about 400,000 distinct CDR3 sequences listed, approximately 20% were seen once; the top ten hold 3.8%. Germline values: CDR1 DFQATT, CDR2 SNEGSKA (reference sequence). V was clipped by 0 bases and J by 1 base, with 7 bases between them. This CDR3 is built from 13 residues. The starting material was PBMCs from the stem cell graft donor, obtained from the stem cell graft. The origin of this receptor is a human donor who donated a stem cell graft to a child with acute myeloid leukemia. The V and J genes are TRBV20-1 and TRBJ2-7; D unclear. The CDR3 nucleotides read TGCAGTGCTAGAGATCCCTCTTCCTACGAGCAGTACTTC. This encodes CSARDPSSYEQYF.